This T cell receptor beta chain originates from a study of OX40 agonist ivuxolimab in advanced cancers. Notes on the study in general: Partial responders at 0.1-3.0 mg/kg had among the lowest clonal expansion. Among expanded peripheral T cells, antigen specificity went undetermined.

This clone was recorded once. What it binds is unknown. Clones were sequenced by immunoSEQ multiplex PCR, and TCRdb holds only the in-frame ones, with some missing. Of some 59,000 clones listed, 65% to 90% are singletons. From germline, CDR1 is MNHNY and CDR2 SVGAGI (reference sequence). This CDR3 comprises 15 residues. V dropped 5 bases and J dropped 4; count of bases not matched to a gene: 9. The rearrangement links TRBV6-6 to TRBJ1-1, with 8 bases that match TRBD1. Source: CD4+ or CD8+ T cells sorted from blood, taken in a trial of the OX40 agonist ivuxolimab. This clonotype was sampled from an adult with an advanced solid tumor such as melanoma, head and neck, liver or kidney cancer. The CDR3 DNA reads TGTGCCAGCAGTATTACGACAGGGGACGTCACTGAAGCTTTCTTT. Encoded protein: CASSITTGDVTEAFF.